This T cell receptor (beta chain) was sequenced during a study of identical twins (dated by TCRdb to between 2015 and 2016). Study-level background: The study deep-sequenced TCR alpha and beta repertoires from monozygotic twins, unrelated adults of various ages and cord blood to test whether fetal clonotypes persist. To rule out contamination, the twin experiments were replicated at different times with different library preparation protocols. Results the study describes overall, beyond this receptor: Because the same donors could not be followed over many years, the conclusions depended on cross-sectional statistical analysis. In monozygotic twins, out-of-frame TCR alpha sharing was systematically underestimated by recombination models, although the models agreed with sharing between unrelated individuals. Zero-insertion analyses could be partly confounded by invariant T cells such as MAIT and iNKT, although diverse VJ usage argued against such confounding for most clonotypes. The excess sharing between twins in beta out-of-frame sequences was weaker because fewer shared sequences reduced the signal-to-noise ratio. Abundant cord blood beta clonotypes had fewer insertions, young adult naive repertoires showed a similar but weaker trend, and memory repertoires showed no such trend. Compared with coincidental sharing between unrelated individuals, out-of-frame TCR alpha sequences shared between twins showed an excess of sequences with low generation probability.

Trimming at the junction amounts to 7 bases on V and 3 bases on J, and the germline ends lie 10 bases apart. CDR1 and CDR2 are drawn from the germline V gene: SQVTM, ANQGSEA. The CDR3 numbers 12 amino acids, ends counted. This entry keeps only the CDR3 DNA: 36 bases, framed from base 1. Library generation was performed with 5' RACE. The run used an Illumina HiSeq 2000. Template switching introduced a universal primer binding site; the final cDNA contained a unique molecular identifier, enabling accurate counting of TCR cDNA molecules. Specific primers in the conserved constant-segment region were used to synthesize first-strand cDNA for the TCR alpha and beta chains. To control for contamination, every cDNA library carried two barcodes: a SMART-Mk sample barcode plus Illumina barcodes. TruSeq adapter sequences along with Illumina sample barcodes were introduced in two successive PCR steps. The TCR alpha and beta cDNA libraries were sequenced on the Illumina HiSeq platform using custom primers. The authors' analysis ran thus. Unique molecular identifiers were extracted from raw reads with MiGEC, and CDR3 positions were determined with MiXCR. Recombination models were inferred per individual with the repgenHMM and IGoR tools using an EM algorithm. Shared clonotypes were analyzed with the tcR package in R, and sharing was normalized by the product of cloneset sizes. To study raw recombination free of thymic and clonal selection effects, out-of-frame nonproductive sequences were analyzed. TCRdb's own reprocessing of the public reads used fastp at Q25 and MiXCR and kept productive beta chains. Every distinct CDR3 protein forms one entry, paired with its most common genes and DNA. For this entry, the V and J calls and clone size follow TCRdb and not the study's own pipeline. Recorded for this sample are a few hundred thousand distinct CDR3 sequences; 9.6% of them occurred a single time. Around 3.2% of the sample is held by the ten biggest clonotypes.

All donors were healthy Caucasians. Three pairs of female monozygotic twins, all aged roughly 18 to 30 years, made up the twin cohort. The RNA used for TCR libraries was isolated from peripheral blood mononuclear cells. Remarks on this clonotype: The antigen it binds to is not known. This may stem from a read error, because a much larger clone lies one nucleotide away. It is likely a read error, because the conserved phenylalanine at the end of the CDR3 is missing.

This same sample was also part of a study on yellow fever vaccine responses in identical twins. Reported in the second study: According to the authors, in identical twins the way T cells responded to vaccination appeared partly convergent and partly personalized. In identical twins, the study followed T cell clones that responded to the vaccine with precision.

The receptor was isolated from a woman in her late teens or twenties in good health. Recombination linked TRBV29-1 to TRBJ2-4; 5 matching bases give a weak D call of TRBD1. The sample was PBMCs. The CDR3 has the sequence CSAGIGKNIQYL. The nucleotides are TGCAGCGCAGGGATCGGCAAAAACATTCAGTACCTC.